Detailed here is one T cell receptor (beta chain). CDR1 and CDR2 from the germline V gene are SGHVS and FQNEAQ. Germline trimming cut 5 bases from V and 7 bases from J; bases unmatched to any gene: 13. The CDR3 spans 16 residues. This entry belongs to a study of blood T cell repertoires in COVID-19. Profiling relied on immunoSEQ multiplex PCR, and the TCRdb table lists in-frame clones only, not all of them. The sample lists over 80,000 clones; 87% were seen once. This chain connects TRBV7-8 to TRBJ2-1; TRBD2 matches at 8 bases. Input material: peripheral blood. This receptor was identified in a human donor in a cohort sampled during active COVID-19. The CDR3 is CASSPKQAGALNEQFF. CDR3 sequence (DNA): TGTGCCAGCAGCCCAAAACAAGCGGGAGCTTTAAATGAGCAGTTCTTC.